The 3 T cell receptor beta chains given below trace back to one sample, sequenced in a study of CD8 T cells in Susac syndrome (dated by TCRdb to the late 2010s). Library preparation was by the immunoSEQ multiplex PCR assay. RNA was extracted with the RNeasy kit and 0.5 to 1 ug was reverse transcribed using random hexamers. TCRdb's own reprocessing of the public reads used fastp at Q25 and MiXCR and kept productive beta chains. Duplicate CDR3 protein sequences are folded into a single record with the most common DNA and genes. The sample has about 200,000 distinct CDR3 sequences on record, around 96% of them singletons. The ten largest clones add up to 0.085% to 0.095% of the sample. Input material: CD4+ T cells from PBMCs. These receptors were taken from a human donor with multiple sclerosis.

The rearrangement links TRBV18 to TRBJ2-1; 12 nucleotides align to TRBD1. There are 16 residues in the CDR3. Germline V lookup: CDR1 KGHSH, CDR2 LQKENI. J lost 2 bases, V lost 3 bases, and 2 bases had no gene match. The CDR3 DNA sequence: TGTGCCAGCTCACCTGGGGACAGGGGGCCCTACAATGAGCAGTTCTTC. Translated, it gives CASSPGDRGPYNEQFF.

The J gene is TRBJ2-7, the V gene TRBV15; 12 positions agree with TRBD2. Germline-derived CDR1 and CDR2 are LNHNV and YYDKDF (reference sequence). CDR3 length equals 16 residues. Unmatched junction bases numbered 5, after V lost 1 base and J lost 4 bases. CDR3 in amino acids: CATSRGLAGVIYEQYF. DNA of the CDR3: TGTGCCACCAGCAGAGGACTAGCGGGGGTCATTTACGAGCAGTACTTC.

The chain combines TRBV24-1 with TRBJ1-1; D might be TRBD1 (5 bases). Looked up from germline, CDR1 is KGHDR and CDR2 is SFDVKD. This CDR3 is 14 amino acids long. Trimming pared 4 bases from V and 0 bases from J, leaving 8 bases between. The CDR3 nucleotides read TGTGCCACCAGTGAGGGGGGATTGAACACTGAAGCTTTCTTT. Translated, it gives CATSEGGLNTEAFF.